The clone carrying this T cell receptor beta chain was detected a few times. Its antigen is unidentified. 5'RACE template switching generated TCR cDNA, adding a universal primer site and UMIs. TCRdb reprocessed the 5' RACE reads with MiXCR, giving one entry per CDR3 protein. The data show hundreds of thousands of distinct CDR3 sequences, around 20% seen once. This sample was included in a study of T cells after yellow fever vaccination. For the study at large: The authors prepared low-cell-number fractions using SMART-Seq v4 Ultra Low Input.

CDR3 length: 13 amino acids. CDR1 and CDR2 from the germline V gene are MNHEY and SVGAGI. The ends were cut back, 2 bases at V and 1 base at J, with 5 bases in the middle. Points from the study as a whole: Secondary responses were weaker yet peaked faster, day 5 versus 15.

This rearrangement joins TRBV6-5 to TRBJ1-1; the D is unclear. This receptor was taken from a man aged 18 to 29 who received the YFV17D yellow fever vaccine. The sequencing here drew on PBMCs, taken before the yellow fever booster vaccination. CDR3 DNA sequence: TGTGCCAGCAGTTACCCAGAGAACACTGAAGCTTTCTTT. This sequence encodes CASSYPENTEAFF.